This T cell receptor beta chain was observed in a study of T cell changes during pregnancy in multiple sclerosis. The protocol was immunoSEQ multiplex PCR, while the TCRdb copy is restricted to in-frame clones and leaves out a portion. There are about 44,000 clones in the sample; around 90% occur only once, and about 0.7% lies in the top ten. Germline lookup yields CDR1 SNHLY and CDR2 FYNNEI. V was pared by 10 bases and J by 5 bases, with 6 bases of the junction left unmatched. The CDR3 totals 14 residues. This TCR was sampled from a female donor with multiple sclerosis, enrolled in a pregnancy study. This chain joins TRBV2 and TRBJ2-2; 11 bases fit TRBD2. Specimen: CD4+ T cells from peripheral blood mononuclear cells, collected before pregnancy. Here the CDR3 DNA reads TGTGCCATAGCGGGAGGGGCTAGGACCGGGGAGCTGTTTTTT. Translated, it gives CAIAGGARTGELFF.